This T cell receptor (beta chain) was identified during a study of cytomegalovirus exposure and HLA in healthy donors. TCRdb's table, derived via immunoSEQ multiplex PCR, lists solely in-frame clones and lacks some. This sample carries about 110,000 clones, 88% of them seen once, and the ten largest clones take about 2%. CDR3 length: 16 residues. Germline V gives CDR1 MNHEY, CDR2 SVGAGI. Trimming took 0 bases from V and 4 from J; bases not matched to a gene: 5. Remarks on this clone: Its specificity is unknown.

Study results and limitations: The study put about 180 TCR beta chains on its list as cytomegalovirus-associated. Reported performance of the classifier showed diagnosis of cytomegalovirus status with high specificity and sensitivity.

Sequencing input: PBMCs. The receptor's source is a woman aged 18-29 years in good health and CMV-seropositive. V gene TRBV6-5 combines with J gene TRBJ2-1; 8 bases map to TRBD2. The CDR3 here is CASSYSPGGPYNEQFF. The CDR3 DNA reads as TGTGCCAGCAGTTACTCACCGGGGGGGCCTTACAATGAGCAGTTCTTC.